The 21 T cell receptor beta chains below come from one sample, sequenced in a study of shared clonotypes between healthy human individuals. Using immunoSEQ multiplex PCR, the repertoire was profiled, and TCRdb retains in-frame clones only, with some absent. Altogether 950,000 to 1,200,000 clones are present, roughly 80% being singletons, with the ten largest covering 0.89%. Source material: memory CD4+ T cells from PBMCs. The subset: CD45RA-negative fraction. Source of these receptors: a man aged 18 to 29 in good health. Some clones in this sample may be carry-over from other donors' samples.

This clone appeared a few times. The chain recombines TRBV30 with TRBJ1-1, with D hard to call. CDR3 length: 11 amino acids. The germline V and J ends were trimmed by 6 bases and 7 bases, with 12 bases remaining between them. Germline values: CDR1 GTSNPN, CDR2 SVGIG (reference sequence). Here the CDR3 DNA reads TGTGCCTGTACGAACAGCCTTGAAGCTTTCTTT. Encoded protein: CACTNSLEAFF.

The gene calls are TRBV7-9 and TRBJ1-2, with D possibly TRBD1 on 5 matching bases. V shed 3 bases and J shed 8 bases, with 13 bases lying between them. The germline gives CDR1 SEHNR, CDR2 FQNEAQ (reference sequence). The CDR3 is 13 residues long. The CDR3: CASSLGGSYGYTF. DNA of the CDR3: TGTGCCAGCAGCTTGGGGGGGTCCTACGGCTACACCTTC.

The gene calls are TRBV5-1 and TRBJ2-7, with TRBD1 matching 11 bases. With V trimmed by 4 bases and J by 5 bases, 5 bases remained unmatched. Germline-derived CDR1 and CDR2 are SGHRS and YFSETQ. The length of the CDR3 is 14 residues. This chain's CDR3 is CASSRTGGEDEQYF. CDR3 nucleotide sequence: TGCGCCAGCAGCCGGACAGGGGGCGAGGACGAGCAGTACTTC.

This clone was picked up a small number of times. V gene TRBV11-2 combines with J gene TRBJ2-7, with 7 bases aligning to TRBD1. There are 13 residues in the CDR3. Trimming cost V 5 bases and J 6 bases; bases outside gene matches: 7. Germline V gene lookup returns CDR1 SGHAT and CDR2 FQNNGV. The CDR3 reads CASSNTGVVEQYF. The DNA of the CDR3 is TGTGCCAGCAGCAATACAGGGGTAGTCGAGCAGTACTTC.

This clone was picked up one time. The chain couples TRBV18 to TRBJ1-3; D is undetermined. Germline lookup yields CDR1 KGHSH and CDR2 LQKENI. This CDR3 comprises 12 residues. The germline V and J ends were trimmed by 4 bases and 8 bases, with 9 bases remaining between them. The CDR3 sequence: CASSQQRDTIYF. The CDR3 region has the DNA TGTGCCAGCTCACAACAGAGGGACACCATATATTTT. Variable domain in full (rest from reference TRBV18 and TRBJ1-3): NAGVMQNPRHLVRRRGQEARLRCSPMKGHSHVYWYRQLPEEGLKFMVYLQKENIIDESGMPKERFSAEFPKEGPSILRIQQVVRGDSAAYFCASSQQRDTIYFGEGSWLTVV.

To note about this clone: A read error is likely here: a far larger clone is one base away. The genes are TRBV27 and TRBJ2-1; unclear D gene. The V gene's germline CDR1 is MNHEY and CDR2 SMNVEV (reference sequence). The CDR3 has 12 amino acids. CDR3 residues: CASSIGLGEQLF. CDR3 in DNA: TGTGCCAGCAGTATCGGTCTGGGTGAGCAGCTCTTC.

The gene calls are TRBV27 and TRBJ1-5, with a weak D call TRBD1 (6 bases). Trimming took off 8 bases at V and 4 bases at J, with 15 bases between the two ends. This CDR3 is 14 amino acids long. Germline CDR1 and CDR2: MNHEY and SMNVEV (reference sequence). This CDR3 reads CASASRDKNQPQHF. For the CDR3, the DNA is TGTGCCAGCGCCTCGCGGGACAAGAATCAGCCCCAGCATTTT.

A word on this clone: Additional DNA sequences in this sample encode the identical CDR3. V gene TRBV7-9 combines with J gene TRBJ2-3; 8 nucleotides line up with TRBD2. The V segment lost 2 bases and the J segment 3 bases; nucleotides outside the gene matches: 1. The CDR3 runs 14 residues. Germline V gene sequence: CDR1 SEHNR, CDR2 FQNEAQ (reference sequence). CDR3 in DNA: TGTGCCAGCAGCTTATCGGGAGGGACAGATACGCAGTATTTT. Translation gives CASSLSGGTDTQYF.

The J gene is TRBJ2-7, the V gene TRBV28, with 8 bases identical to TRBD1. This CDR3 spans 17 amino acids. The trim removed 7 bases at V and 3 bases at J, leaving 17 bases unmatched. Germline CDR1 reads MDHEN; CDR2 reads SYDVKM. The CDR3 sequence: CASTLWGDRGNSYEQYF. The CDR3 DNA follows: TGTGCCAGCACCTTATGGGGCGACAGGGGAAATAGCTACGAGCAGTACTTC.

This clone came up once. The V gene is TRBV5-4, the J gene TRBJ2-3; no clear D. The CDR3 covers 15 residues. Germline CDR1 and CDR2: SGHNT and YYREEE (reference sequence). The V end was cut by 4 bases, the J end by 0 bases, with 12 bases between. CDR3 nucleotides: TGTGCCAGCAGCCCCGAAGCGCTGAGCACAGATACGCAGTATTTT. This translates into CASSPEALSTDTQYF.

V gene TRBV11-1 combines with J gene TRBJ1-5; possible D gene TRBD1, 5 bases. Trimming shortened V by 5 bases and J by 6 bases, and 14 bases separated the two germline ends. The CDR3 totals 14 residues. Germline V gene lookup returns CDR1 SGHAT and CDR2 FQDESV (reference sequence). The CDR3 bases are TGTGCCAGCAGCCCAGGGACTTCTGGTCAGCCCCAGCATTTT. This codes for CASSPGTSGQPQHF.

Notes on this clone: Other DNA sequences within the sample encode an identical CDR3. The rearrangement links TRBV5-1 to TRBJ2-3; 9 nucleotides agree with TRBD1. V lost 4 bases, J lost 3 bases, and 3 bases stayed unmatched. The V gene's germline CDR1 is SGHRS and CDR2 YFSETQ. There are 14 residues in the CDR3. For the CDR3, the DNA is TGCGCCAGCAGCCTAGACAGGGGGACAGATACGCAGTATTTT. Translated: CASSLDRGTDTQYF.

This clone was detected only a few times. The chain recombines TRBV7-3 with TRBJ2-3, with 10 nucleotides matching TRBD1. CDR3 length equals 13 residues. The germline gives CDR1 SGHTA, CDR2 FQGTGA. V dropped 8 bases and J dropped 4; count of bases not matched to a gene: 3. The CDR3: CASRQGAADTQYF. The DNA for the CDR3 is TGTGCCAGCCGACAGGGGGCCGCAGATACGCAGTATTTT.

This chain links TRBV6-5 with TRBJ1-2, with TRBD1 identical over 8 bases. The CDR3 is made up of 14 amino acids. CDR1 and CDR2 (germline): MNHEY, SVGAGI. The junction had 11 bases not matched to a gene; V was cut back by 6 bases and J by 8 bases. In DNA, the CDR3 is TGTGCCAGCAGCCCTCCCGGGACAGGAAGGGGCTACACCTTC. This sequence encodes CASSPPGTGRGYTF.

The J gene is TRBJ2-5, the V gene TRBV7-9; maybe TRBD2 (6 bases). V lost 5 bases, J lost 3 bases, and 16 bases lay in between. The germline gives CDR1 SEHNR, CDR2 FQNEAQ (reference sequence). This CDR3 comprises 15 residues. The CDR3 is CASSGQTWGEETQYF. CDR3 bases: TGTGCCAGCAGCGGACAAACGTGGGGGGAAGAGACCCAGTACTTC. Based on the CDR3 plus reference TRBV7-9 and TRBJ2-5, the full variable domain is DTGVSQNPRHKITKRGQNVTFRCDPISEHNRLYWYRQTLGQGPEFLTYFQNEAQLEKSRLLSDRFSAERPKGSFSTLEIQRTEQGDSAMYLCASSGQTWGEETQYFGPGTRLLVL.

A remark on this clone: A read error may be the cause here, since a much bigger clone is one base away. The genes are TRBV6-5 and TRBJ2-2; 7 bases agree with TRBD1. The CDR3 runs 13 residues. Trimming removed 6 bases from V and 5 bases from J; junction bases left unmatched: 3. The germline gives CDR1 MNHEY, CDR2 SVGAGI. The CDR3 sequence is CASSTQGTGELFF. CDR3 DNA: TGTGCCAGCAGCACACAGGGGACCGGGGAGCTGTTTTTT.

This clone was found a few times. The rearrangement links TRBV7-9 to TRBJ2-2; no definite D call. V dropped 6 bases and J dropped 7 bases, with 9 bases sitting between them. This CDR3 contains 12 residues. CDR1 and CDR2 from the germline V gene are SEHNR and FQNEAQ (reference sequence). Here the CDR3 DNA reads TGTGCCAGCAGGGTTCTGGACGGGGAGCTGTTTTTT. Translating gives CASRVLDGELFF. Combining the CDR3 with reference TRBV7-9 and TRBJ2-2 gives the whole variable domain DTGVSQNPRHKITKRGQNVTFRCDPISEHNRLYWYRQTLGQGPEFLTYFQNEAQLEKSRLLSDRFSAERPKGSFSTLEIQRTEQGDSAMYLCASRVLDGELFFGEGSRLTVL.

This clone came up a few times. The chain has TRBV5-1 and TRBJ2-7; 7 nucleotides agree with TRBD1. Per the germline V gene, CDR1 is SGHRS and CDR2 is YFSETQ. The trim removed 4 bases at V and 0 bases at J, leaving 10 bases unmatched. There are 16 residues in the CDR3. CDR3 loop: CASSRSGTAGSYEQYF. The CDR3 coding sequence is TGCGCCAGCAGCCGGTCCGGGACAGCCGGCTCCTACGAGCAGTACTTC.

The sample holds a few counts of this clone. The chain links TRBV18 to TRBJ2-3; D unresolved. The CDR3 sequence is 16 residues long. In germline, CDR1 is KGHSH, CDR2 LQKENI. V was clipped by 4 bases and J by 6 bases, with 20 bases between them. This chain's CDR3 is CASSLSASLRTDTQYF. DNA for the CDR3: TGTGCCAGCTCACTATCGGCTAGTCTGAGGACGGATACGCAGTATTTT.

This clone was observed a single time. The J gene is TRBJ2-7, the V gene TRBV9; 11 bases fit TRBD1. This CDR3 comprises 17 residues. The V segment lost 4 bases and the J segment 2 bases; nucleotides outside the gene matches: 11. CDR1 is SGDLS and CDR2 is YYNGEE in the germline V gene. The CDR3 protein is CASSSGQGAKEAYEQYF. The CDR3 nucleotides are TGTGCCAGCAGCTCCGGACAGGGGGCGAAAGAAGCCTACGAGCAGTACTTC.

The gene calls are TRBV5-1 and TRBJ1-4, with a tentative D call TRBD1 (5 bases). V lost 5 bases, J lost 4 bases, and 18 bases lay in between. Per germline, CDR1 SGHRS and CDR2 YFSETQ. This CDR3 is 16 amino acids long. The CDR3 spells CASRRGLGVGNEKLFF. Here the CDR3 DNA reads TGCGCCAGCAGAAGGGGCCTAGGAGTAGGTAATGAAAAACTGTTTTTT. Combining the CDR3 with reference TRBV5-1 and TRBJ1-4 gives the whole variable domain KAGVTQTPRYLIKTRGQQVTLSCSPISGHRSVSWYQQTPGQGLQFLFEYFSETQRNKGNFPGRFSGRQFSNSRSEMNVSTLELGDSALYLCASRRGLGVGNEKLFFGSGTQLSVL.